This T cell receptor (beta chain) was sequenced in a study of shared clonotypes between healthy human individuals. Study-level points and caveats: Among the subsets, naive ones generally showed larger estimated richness than memory ones. It was observed that roughly 5.4% of naive CD4 clonotypes were shared across a handful of donors.

The assay was immunoSEQ multiplex PCR, and TCRdb's table has in-frame clones only and misses some. The data show 2 million to 2.5 million clones, approximately 95% seen once. About this clone: What it recognizes is unknown.

The receptor comes from a man between 18 and 29 years old in good health. The sequenced material came from naive CD4+ T cells sorted from blood. Subset described: CD45RA+ positively selected.

CDR3 in amino acids: CASSQAESGGGYTF. The DNA for the CDR3 is TGCGCCAGCAGCCAAGCAGAATCGGGGGGAGGCTACACCTTC. V and J are TRBV4-1 and TRBJ1-2; TRBD1 might be the D (5 bases). This CDR3 is 14 amino acids long. The germline gives CDR1 MGHRA, CDR2 YSYEKL. V was clipped by 1 base and J by 8 bases, with 14 bases between them.